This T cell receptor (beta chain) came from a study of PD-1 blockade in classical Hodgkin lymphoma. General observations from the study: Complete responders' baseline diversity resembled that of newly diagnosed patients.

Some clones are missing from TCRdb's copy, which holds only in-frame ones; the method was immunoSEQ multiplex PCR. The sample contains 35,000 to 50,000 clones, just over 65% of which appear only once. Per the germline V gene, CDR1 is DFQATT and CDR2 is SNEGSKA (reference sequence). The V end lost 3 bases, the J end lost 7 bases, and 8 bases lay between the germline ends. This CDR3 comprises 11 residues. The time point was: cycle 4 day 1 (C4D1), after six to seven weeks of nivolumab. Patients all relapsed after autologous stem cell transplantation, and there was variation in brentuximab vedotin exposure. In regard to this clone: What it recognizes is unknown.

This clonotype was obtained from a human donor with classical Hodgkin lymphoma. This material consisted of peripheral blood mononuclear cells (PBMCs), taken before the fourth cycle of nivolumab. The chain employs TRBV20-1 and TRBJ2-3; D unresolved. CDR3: CSASWENTQYF. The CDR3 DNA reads TGCAGTGCTAGTTGGGAAAATACGCAGTATTTT.